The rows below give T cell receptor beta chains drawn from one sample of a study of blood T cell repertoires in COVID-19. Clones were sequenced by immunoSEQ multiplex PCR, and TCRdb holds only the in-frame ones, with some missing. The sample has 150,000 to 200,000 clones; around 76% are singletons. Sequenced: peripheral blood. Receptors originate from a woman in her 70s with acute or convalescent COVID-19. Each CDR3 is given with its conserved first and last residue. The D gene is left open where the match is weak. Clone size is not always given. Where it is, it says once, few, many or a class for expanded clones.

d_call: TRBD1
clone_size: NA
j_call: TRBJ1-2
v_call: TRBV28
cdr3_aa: CASSWGTATNYGYTF
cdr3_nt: TGTGCCAGCAGTTGGGGGACAGCTACTAACTATGGCTACACCTTC

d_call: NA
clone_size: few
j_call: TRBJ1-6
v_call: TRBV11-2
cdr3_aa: CASRTITGISPLHF
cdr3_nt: TGTGCCAGCAGAACTATTACAGGGATTTCACCCCTCCACTTT

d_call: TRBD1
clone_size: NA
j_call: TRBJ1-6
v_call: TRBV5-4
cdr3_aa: CASSLTGTGVSSPLHF
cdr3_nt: TGTGCCAGCAGCTTAACCGGGACAGGGGTTAGTTCACCCCTCCACTTT

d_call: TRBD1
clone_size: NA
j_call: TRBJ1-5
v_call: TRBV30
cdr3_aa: CAWSADRGNQPQHF
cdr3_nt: TGTGCCTGGAGTGCGGACAGGGGAAATCAGCCCCAGCATTTT

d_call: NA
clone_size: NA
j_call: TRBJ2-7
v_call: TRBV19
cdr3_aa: CASSIDSPYEQYF
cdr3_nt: TGTGCCAGTAGTATAGACAGTCCCTACGAGCAGTACTTC

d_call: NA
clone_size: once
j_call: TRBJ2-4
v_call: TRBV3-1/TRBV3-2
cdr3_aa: CASSPQDFMGWAKNIQYF
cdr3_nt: TGTGCCAGCAGCCCTCAGGACTTTATGGGGTGGGCCAAAAACATTCAGTACTTC

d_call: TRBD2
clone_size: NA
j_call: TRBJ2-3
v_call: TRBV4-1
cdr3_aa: CASSLLTSGGTDTQYF
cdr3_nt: TGCGCCAGCAGCCTCCTAACTAGCGGGGGTACAGATACGCAGTATTTT

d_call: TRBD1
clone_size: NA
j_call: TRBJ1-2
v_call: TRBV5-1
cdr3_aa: CASSVGQLYGYTF
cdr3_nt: TGCGCCAGCAGCGTGGGACAGCTCTATGGCTACACCTTC

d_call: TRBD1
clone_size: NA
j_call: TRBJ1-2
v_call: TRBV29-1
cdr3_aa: CSVGDRNYGYTF
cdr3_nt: TGCAGCGTTGGGGACAGGAACTATGGCTACACCTTC

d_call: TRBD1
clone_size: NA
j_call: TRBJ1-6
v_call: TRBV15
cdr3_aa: CATSRDFSTGGNSPLHF
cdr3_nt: TGTGCCACCAGCAGAGATTTTTCTACAGGGGGTAATTCACCCCTCCACTTT

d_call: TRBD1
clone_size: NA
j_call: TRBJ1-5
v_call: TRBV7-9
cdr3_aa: CASSLGAGGRNQPQHF
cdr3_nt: TGTGCCAGCAGCTTAGGGGCAGGGGGCAGGAATCAGCCCCAGCATTTT

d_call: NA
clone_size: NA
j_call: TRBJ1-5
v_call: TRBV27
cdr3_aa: CASSLDGSRIRPQHF
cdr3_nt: TGTGCCAGCAGTTTAGACGGTAGCCGAATAAGGCCCCAGCATTTT

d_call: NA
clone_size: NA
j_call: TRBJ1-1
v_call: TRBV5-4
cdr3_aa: CASSLRGGTEAFF
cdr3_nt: TGTGCCAGCAGCTTGCGGGGAGGGACTGAAGCTTTCTTT

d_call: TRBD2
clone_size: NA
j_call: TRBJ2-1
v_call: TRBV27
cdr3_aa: CATQGLPTYNEQFF
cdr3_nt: TGTGCCACCCAGGGACTACCCACCTACAATGAGCAGTTCTTC

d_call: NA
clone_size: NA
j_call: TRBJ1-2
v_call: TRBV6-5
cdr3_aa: CASVENRGTGGYTF
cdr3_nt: TGTGCCAGCGTGGAGAATCGGGGAACGGGCGGCTACACCTTC